This T cell receptor beta chain appears in the sequencing data of a study of control samples from healthy donors and cancer patients (dated by TCRdb to the early 2020s). This clone showed up just once. What antigen it recognizes has not been identified. Base qualities are not recorded, but no much larger clone differs from it by a single base. Libraries came from the immunoSEQ multiplex PCR assay. TCRdb carries this immuneACCESS record with in-frame sequences only. Its versions omit some clonotypes, under half of them owing to an unresolved V gene in the studies checked, with the rest unexplained. The sample yields approximately 100,000 clones; around 90% were counted once. Roughly 13% of the sample is in the top ten clones. The sequence derives from a man aged 30-40 years in good health. The sequencing input was blood.

The CDR3 here reads CASSYSGTTNEKLFF. Here is the DNA: TGTGCCAGCAGTTACTCAGGGACAACTAATGAAAAACTGTTTTTT. The chain links TRBV28 with TRBJ1-4, and possibly TRBD1, on 5 matching bases. V loses 4 bases, J loses 0 bases, and the germline ends lie 9 bases apart. Including cysteine and phenylalanine, the CDR3 has 15 amino acids. Only the CDR3 DNA is retained, 45 bases long and in frame from the first base. The CDR1 and CDR2 encoded by the germline V gene are MDHEN and SYDVKM.